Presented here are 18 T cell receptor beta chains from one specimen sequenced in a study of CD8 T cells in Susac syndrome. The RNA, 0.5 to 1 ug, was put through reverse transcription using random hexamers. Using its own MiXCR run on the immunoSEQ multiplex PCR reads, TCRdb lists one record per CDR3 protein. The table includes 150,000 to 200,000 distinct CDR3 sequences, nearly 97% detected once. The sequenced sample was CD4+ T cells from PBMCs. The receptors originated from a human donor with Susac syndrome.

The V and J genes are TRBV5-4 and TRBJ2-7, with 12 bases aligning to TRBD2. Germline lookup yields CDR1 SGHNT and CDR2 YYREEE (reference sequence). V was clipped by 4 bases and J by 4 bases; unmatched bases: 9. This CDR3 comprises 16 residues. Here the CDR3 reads CASSPKTSGGGYEQYF. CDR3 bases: TGTGCCAGCAGCCCCAAGACTAGCGGGGGCGGATACGAGCAGTACTTC.

CDR3 sequence: CASGNRGLYNEQFF. The CDR3 DNA is TGTGCCAGCGGCAACAGGGGGCTCTACAATGAGCAGTTCTTC. The J gene is TRBJ2-1, the V gene TRBV9, with TRBD1 matching over 9 bases. This CDR3 contains 14 residues. The junction had 5 bases not matched to a gene; V was cut back by 7 bases and J by 3 bases. The germline V gene encodes CDR1 SGDLS and CDR2 YYNGEE.

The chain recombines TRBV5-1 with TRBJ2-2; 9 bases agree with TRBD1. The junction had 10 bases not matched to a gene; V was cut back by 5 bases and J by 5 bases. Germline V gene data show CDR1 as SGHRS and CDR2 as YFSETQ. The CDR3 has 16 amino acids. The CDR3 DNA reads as TGCGCCAGCAGTCTCCCGGGGACAGGGCAGACCGGGGAGCTGTTTTTT. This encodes CASSLPGTGQTGELFF.

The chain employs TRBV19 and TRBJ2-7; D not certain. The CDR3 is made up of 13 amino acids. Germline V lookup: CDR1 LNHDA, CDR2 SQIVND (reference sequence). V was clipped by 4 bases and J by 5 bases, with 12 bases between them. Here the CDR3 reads CASSKGFMHEQYF. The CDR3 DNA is TGTGCCAGTAGTAAAGGGTTTATGCACGAGCAGTACTTC.

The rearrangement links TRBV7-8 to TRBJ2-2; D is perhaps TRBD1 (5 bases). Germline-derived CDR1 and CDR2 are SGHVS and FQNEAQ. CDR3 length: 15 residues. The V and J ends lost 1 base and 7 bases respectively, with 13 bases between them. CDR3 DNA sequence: TGTGCCAGCAGCTTAGGGCAGGGTTGGAGCGGGGAGCTGTTTTTT. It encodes CASSLGQGWSGELFF.

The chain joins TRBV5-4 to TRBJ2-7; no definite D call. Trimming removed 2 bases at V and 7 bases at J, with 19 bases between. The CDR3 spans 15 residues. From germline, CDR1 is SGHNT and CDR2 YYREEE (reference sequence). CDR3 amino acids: CASSFDFLAFEEQYF. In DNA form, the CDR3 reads TGTGCCAGCAGCTTCGACTTTTTGGCGTTTGAGGAGCAGTACTTC.

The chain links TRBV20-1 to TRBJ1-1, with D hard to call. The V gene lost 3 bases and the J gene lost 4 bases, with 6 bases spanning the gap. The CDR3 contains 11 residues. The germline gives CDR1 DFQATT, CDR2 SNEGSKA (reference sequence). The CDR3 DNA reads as TGCAGTGCTAGGGGTCCCACTGAAGCTTTCTTT. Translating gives CSARGPTEAFF.

CDR3 bases: TGCGCCAGCAGCTTGGTTGGGGTAGGTGGCAATCAGCCCCAGCATTTT. Amino acid sequence: CASSLVGVGGNQPQHF. The V gene is TRBV5-1, the J gene TRBJ1-5; D unresolved. The CDR3 is 16 residues long. Per germline, CDR1 SGHRS and CDR2 YFSETQ. Trimming cost V 0 bases and J 2 bases, with 12 bases left between them.

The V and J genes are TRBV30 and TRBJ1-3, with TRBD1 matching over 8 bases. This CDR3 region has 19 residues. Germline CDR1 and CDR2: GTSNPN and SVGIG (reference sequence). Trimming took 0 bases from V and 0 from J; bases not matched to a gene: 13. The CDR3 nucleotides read TGTGCCTGGAGTGTAGGGACAGGTACAAGTTCGATCTCTGGAAACACCATATATTTT. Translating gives CAWSVGTGTSSISGNTIYF.

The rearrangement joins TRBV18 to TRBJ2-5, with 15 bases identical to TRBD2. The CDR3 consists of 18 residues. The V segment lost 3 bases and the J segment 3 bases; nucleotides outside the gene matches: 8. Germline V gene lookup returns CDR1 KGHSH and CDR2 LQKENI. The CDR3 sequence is CASSPRPWTSGGEETQYF. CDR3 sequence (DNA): TGTGCCAGCTCACCCCGACCTTGGACTAGCGGGGGGGAAGAGACCCAGTACTTC.

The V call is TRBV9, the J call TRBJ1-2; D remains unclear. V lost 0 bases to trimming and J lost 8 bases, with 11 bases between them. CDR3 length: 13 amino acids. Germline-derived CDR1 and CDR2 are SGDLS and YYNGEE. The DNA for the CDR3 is TGTGCCAGCAGCGTAGCTCTTGCCGCGGGCTACACCTTC. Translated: CASSVALAAGYTF.

The CDR3 region has the DNA TGCGCCAGCAGCCTCTCCGCCCTCTACGAGCAGTACTTC. The encoded protein is CASSLSALYEQYF. V is TRBV4-1 and J is TRBJ2-7, with D hard to call. Trimming took 4 bases from V and 3 from J, leaving 10 bases between them. Germline-derived CDR1 and CDR2 are MGHRA and YSYEKL. The CDR3 sequence is 13 residues long.

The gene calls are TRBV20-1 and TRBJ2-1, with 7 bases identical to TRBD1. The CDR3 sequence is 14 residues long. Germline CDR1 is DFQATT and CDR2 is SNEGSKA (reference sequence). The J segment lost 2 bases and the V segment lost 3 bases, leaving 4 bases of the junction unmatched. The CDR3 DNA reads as TGCAGTGCTAGTGAGGGGGCCACCTACAATGAGCAGTTCTTC. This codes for CSASEGATYNEQFF.

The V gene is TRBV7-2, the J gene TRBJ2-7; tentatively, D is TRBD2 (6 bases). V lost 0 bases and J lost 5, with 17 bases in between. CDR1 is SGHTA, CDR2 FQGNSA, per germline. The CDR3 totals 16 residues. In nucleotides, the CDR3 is TGTGCCAGCAGCTTAGCTCTGCTAGCTGTAGCGGACGAGCAGTACTTC. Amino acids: CASSLALLAVADEQYF.

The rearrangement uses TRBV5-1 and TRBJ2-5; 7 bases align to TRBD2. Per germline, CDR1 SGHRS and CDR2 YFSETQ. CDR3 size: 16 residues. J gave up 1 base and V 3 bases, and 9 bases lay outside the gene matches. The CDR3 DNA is TGCGCCAGCAGCTATCGGGCTAGCGGTTCCCAAGAGACCCAGTACTTC. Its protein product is CASSYRASGSQETQYF.

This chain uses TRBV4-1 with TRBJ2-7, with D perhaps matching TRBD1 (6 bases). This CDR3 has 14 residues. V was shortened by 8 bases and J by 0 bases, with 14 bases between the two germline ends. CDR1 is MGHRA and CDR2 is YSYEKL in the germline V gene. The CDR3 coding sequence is TGCGCCAGCCGACAGGACGAACTCTCCTACGAGCAGTACTTC. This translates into CASRQDELSYEQYF.

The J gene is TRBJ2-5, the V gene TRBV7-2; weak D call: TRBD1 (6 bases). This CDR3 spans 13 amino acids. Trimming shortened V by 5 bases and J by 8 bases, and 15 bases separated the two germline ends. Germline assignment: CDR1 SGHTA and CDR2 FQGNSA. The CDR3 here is CASSQKTGGTQYF. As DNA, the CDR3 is TGTGCCAGCAGCCAAAAGACAGGCGGTACCCAGTACTTC.

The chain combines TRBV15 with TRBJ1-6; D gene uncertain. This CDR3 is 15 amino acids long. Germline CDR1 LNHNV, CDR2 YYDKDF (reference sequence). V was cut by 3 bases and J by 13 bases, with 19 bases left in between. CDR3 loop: CATSRTRLTRSPLHF. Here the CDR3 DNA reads TGTGCCACCAGCAGGACCCGGTTGACGCGGTCCCCCCTCCACTTT.